The next 9 T cell receptor beta chains were all read from a single sample in a study of neurological immune-mediated disorders. Indicated time point: longitudinal time-point 2. A single record per CDR3 protein comes from TCRdb applying MiXCR to the 5' RACE reads. The data show tens of thousands of distinct CDR3 sequences, around an eighth seen once. Sequenced sample: PBMCs. These receptors all stem from a woman in her forties in good health.

This clonotype has ten or more counts. V is TRBV10-3 and J is TRBJ2-3; 10 nucleotides match TRBD1. This CDR3 is 14 amino acids long. V gave up 7 bases and J gave up 6 bases; unmatched junction bases: 7. Germline V CDR1 and CDR2: ENHRY, SYGVKD. The CDR3 region has the DNA TGTGCCATCAAGTCGGACAGGGGGAGTGATACGCAGTATTTT. Translated, it gives CAIKSDRGSDTQYF.

This clonotype is classed as medium-sized (0.01 to 0.1%). This chain links TRBV5-1 with TRBJ2-3; 11 bases match TRBD2. Germline trimming cut 1 base from V and 11 bases from J; bases unmatched to any gene: 9. The CDR3 is 15 amino acids. CDR1 is SGHRS, CDR2 YFSETQ, per germline. This CDR3 reads CASSLTGLAGQEQYF. Written as DNA, the CDR3 is TGCGCCAGCAGCTTGACCGGACTAGCGGGCCAAGAGCAGTATTTT. The full variable domain, in which reference TRBV5-1 and TRBJ2-3 provide the parts outside the CDR3, is KAGVTQTPRYLIKTRGQQVTLSCSPISGHRSVSWYQQTPGQGLQFLFEYFSETQRNKGNFPGRFSGRQFSNSRSEMNVSTLELGDSALYLCASSLTGLAGQEQYFGPGTRLTVL.

This clonotype was seen many times. The chain employs TRBV5-5 and TRBJ1-5, with D tentatively TRBD1 (6 bases). This CDR3 spans 14 amino acids. Trimming took 3 bases from V and 7 from J, leaving 14 bases between them. From germline, CDR1 is SGHKS and CDR2 YYEKEE (reference sequence). CDR3 sequence (DNA): TGTGCCAGCAGCTCGACAGGAAGGGCGCAGCCCCAGCATTTT. This encodes CASSSTGRAQPQHF.

This clonotype was counted ten times or more. In DNA form, the CDR3 reads TGCAGTGCTAGAGGGGTGTATACTCCTTACAATGAGCAGTTCTTC. This sequence encodes CSARGVYTPYNEQFF. V usage is TRBV20-1 and J usage is TRBJ2-1, with D unclear. Trimming shortened V by 1 base and J by 4 bases, and 14 bases separated the two germline ends. CDR3 length: 15 residues. Germline lookup yields CDR1 DFQATT and CDR2 SNEGSKA (reference sequence).

This clonotype was recorded at least ten times. This chain uses TRBV7-3 with TRBJ2-3; TRBD1 might be the D (6 bases). Trimming took off 0 bases at V and 3 bases at J, with 10 bases between the two ends. CDR3 length equals 15 residues. Looked up from germline, CDR1 is SGHTA and CDR2 is FQGTGA. The CDR3, as DNA: TGTGCCAGCAGCTTAACGGGGGCGATGACAGATACGCAGTATTTT. Residues: CASSLTGAMTDTQYF.

This clonotype came up many times. This sequence joins TRBV7-9 and TRBJ1-2; 8 bases align to TRBD1. This CDR3 is built from 15 residues. J gave up 6 bases and V 0 bases, and 6 bases lay outside the gene matches. Germline V gives CDR1 SEHNR, CDR2 FQNEAQ (reference sequence). CDR3 amino acids: CASSLAQTGGDGYTF. In DNA, the CDR3 is TGTGCCAGCAGCTTAGCTCAAACAGGGGGAGATGGCTACACCTTC. Combining the CDR3 with reference TRBV7-9 and TRBJ1-2 gives the whole variable domain DTGVSQNPRHKITKRGQNVTFRCDPISEHNRLYWYRQTLGQGPEFLTYFQNEAQLEKSRLLSDRFSAERPKGSFSTLEIQRTEQGDSAMYLCASSLAQTGGDGYTFGSGTRLTVV.

This clonotype occurred many times. This chain links TRBV27 with TRBJ2-6; D unresolved. In germline, CDR1 is MNHEY, CDR2 SMNVEV (reference sequence). CDR3 length: 16 residues. V shed 6 bases and J shed 0 bases, with 12 bases lying between them. The CDR3 spells CASSPNWGSGANVLTF. CDR3 in DNA: TGTGCCAGCAGCCCAAACTGGGGCTCTGGGGCCAACGTCCTGACTTTC.

Ten or more counts support this clonotype. This sequence joins TRBV6-5 and TRBJ1-2; D call uncertain. From germline, CDR1 is MNHEY and CDR2 SVGAGI. This CDR3 contains 14 residues. The V end was cut by 0 bases, the J end by 4 bases, with 9 bases between. CDR3 residues: CASSYSRHSYGYTF. The CDR3, as DNA: TGTGCCAGCAGTTACTCGAGGCACAGCTATGGCTACACCTTC.

The sample holds many counts of this clonotype. V is TRBV20-1 and J is TRBJ1-3; no clear D gene. Per germline, CDR1 DFQATT and CDR2 SNEGSKA (reference sequence). V lost 3 bases, J lost 2 bases, and 8 bases lay in between. This CDR3 is 13 amino acids long. This chain's CDR3 is CSARSGPGNTIYF. In DNA, the CDR3 is TGCAGTGCTAGGTCCGGGCCTGGAAACACCATATATTTT.